The rows below give T cell receptor beta chains drawn from one sample of a study of blood T cells in healthy people across ages. TCRdb processed the 5' RACE reads anew with MiXCR; each CDR3 protein has one entry. The table has around 900,000 distinct CDR3 sequences, 45% to 60% seen once; the top ten hold about a fifth. Material: blood. The receptor set was obtained from a woman aged 55-75 years in good health. The CDR3 runs from the conserved cysteine through the conserved F or W. The order of the fields is CDR3 protein, CDR3 DNA, clone size, V gene, D gene, J gene. D genes are given only for firm matches. Rows give clone size only sometimes, using once, few, many, or a class for an expanded clone.

CACSLSGRDSPLHF,TGTGCCTGCAGCCTATCGGGGAGGGATTCACCCCTCCACTTT,NA,TRBV7-3,NA,TRBJ1-6
CATNTAGPDTQYF,TGTGCCACCAATACAGCCGGACCAGATACGCAGTATTTT,few,TRBV6-2/TRBV6-3,NA,TRBJ2-3
CATLGSARNTDTQYF,TGTGCCACCCTTGGGTCCGCGAGGAACACAGATACGCAGTATTTT,NA,TRBV28,NA,TRBJ2-3
CSARAWDRSSETQYF,TGCAGTGCTAGAGCGTGGGACAGGTCCTCGGAGACCCAGTACTTC,NA,TRBV20-1,TRBD1,TRBJ2-5
CSVGGIEAFF,TGCAGCGTAGGGGGAATTGAAGCTTTCTTT,many,TRBV29-1,NA,TRBJ1-1
CASRERGSYNEQFF,TGTGCCAGTAGAGAGCGGGGCTCCTACAATGAGCAGTTCTTC,NA,TRBV7-2,TRBD2,TRBJ2-1
CSVVEVGELFF,TGCAGCGTTGTTGAGGTCGGGGAGCTGTTTTTT,few,TRBV29-1,NA,TRBJ2-2
CASSPRTGYNEQFF,TGTGCCAGCAGTCCAAGGACAGGCTACAATGAGCAGTTCTTC,NA,TRBV27,TRBD1,TRBJ2-1
CAWSVGTGTNTEAFF,TGTGCCTGGAGTGTCGGGACAGGGACGAACACTGAAGCTTTCTTT,NA,TRBV30,TRBD1,TRBJ1-1
CATGTSERDTDTQYF,TGTGCCACCGGGACTAGCGAACGAGACACAGATACGCAGTATTTT,NA,TRBV3-1,TRBD2,TRBJ2-3
CASSLATASGTDTQYF,TGCGCCAGCAGCTTGGCCACAGCATCGGGCACAGATACGCAGTATTTT,few,TRBV5-1,NA,TRBJ2-3
CASSPPGLAANEQFF,TGTGCCAGCTCACCACCGGGACTAGCGGCCAATGAGCAGTTCTTC,few,TRBV18,TRBD2,TRBJ2-1
CASSGWGARQQFF,TGTGCCAGCAGTGGATGGGGCGCGAGGCAGCAGTTCTTC,NA,TRBV6-1,NA,TRBJ2-1
CTSSLGGERSETQYF,TGTACCAGCAGTTTAGGAGGGGAGAGGTCAGAGACCCAGTACTTC,NA,TRBV12-3/TRBV12-4,NA,TRBJ2-5
CASSFSRDTQYF,TGTGCCAGCAGCTTCTCGAGGGATACGCAGTATTTT,NA,TRBV7-6,NA,TRBJ2-3
CASSPRDRQETQYF,TGCGCCAGCAGCCCACGGGACAGACAAGAGACCCAGTACTTC,few,TRBV5-1,TRBD1,TRBJ2-5
CASSLSQGTEAFF,TGTGCCAGCAGCTTAAGTCAAGGCACTGAAGCTTTCTTT,NA,TRBV11-3,NA,TRBJ1-1
CASSLPGGPETQYF,TGTGCCTCCTCCCTCCCCGGAGGGCCGGAGACCCAGTACTTC,few,TRBV30,NA,TRBJ2-5
CSARNPSPYSYEQYF,TGCAGTGCTAGAAATCCTAGCCCCTACTCCTACGAGCAGTACTTC,NA,TRBV20-1,NA,TRBJ2-7
CSAEERERAKNIQYF,TGCAGTGCGGAGGAGCGGGAGAGGGCCAAAAACATTCAGTACTTC,NA,TRBV20-1,TRBD2,TRBJ2-4
CASSLVAGHNEQYF,TGTGCCAGCAGCTTAGTAGCGGGACACAATGAGCAGTACTTC,NA,TRBV7-9,TRBD2,TRBJ2-5
CSALRTGSGEQFF,TGCAGTGCACTCAGGACAGGCTCGGGTGAGCAGTTCTTC,NA,TRBV20-1,TRBD1,TRBJ2-1
CASSDYGTQYF,TGTGCCAGCAGTGACTATGGTACGCAGTATTTT,NA,TRBV6-2/TRBV6-3,NA,TRBJ2-3
CASSLTWGLSTEAFF,TGTGCCAGCAGTTTGACTTGGGGTTTGAGCACTGAAGCTTTCTTT,NA,TRBV27,NA,TRBJ1-1
CASSGEHLGEQYF,TGTGCCAGCAGCGGAGAACATCTCGGGGAGCAGTACTTC,NA,TRBV7-8,NA,TRBJ2-7
CASSLEGDRDYEQYF,TGCGCCAGCAGCTTGGAGGGGGACAGGGATTACGAGCAGTACTTC,NA,TRBV5-1,TRBD1,TRBJ2-7
CASSQGPITDTQYF,TGTGCCAGCAGCCAAGGACCTATTACAGATACGCAGTATTTT,NA,TRBV3-1,NA,TRBJ2-3
CASSGGEGYTF,TGTGCCAGCTCGGGGGGGGAAGGCTACACCTTC,NA,TRBV6-5,NA,TRBJ1-2
CASSYRPYEQYF,TGTGCCAGCAGTTACAGACCCTACGAGCAGTACTTC,NA,TRBV6-2/TRBV6-3,NA,TRBJ2-7
CASSHSGVNTGELFF,TGTGCCAGCAGCCATAGCGGGGTCAACACCGGAGAGCTGTTTTTT,NA,TRBV7-8,TRBD2,TRBJ2-2
CASSRPGQGNHEQYF,TGTGCCAGCAGTCGGCCGGGACAGGGGAACCACGAGCAGTACTTC,NA,TRBV12-3/TRBV12-4,TRBD1,TRBJ2-7
CASSEFGQSYEPYF,TGTGCCAGCAGTGAATTTGGGCAGTCCTACGAGCCGTACTTC,NA,TRBV25-1,NA,TRBJ2-7
CSARVPQLNTEAFF,TGCAGTGCTAGAGTCCCACAGTTGAACACTGAAGCTTTCTTT,NA,TRBV20-1,NA,TRBJ1-1
CSGDGQSGETQYF,TGCAGTGGGGACGGACAGTCTGGGGAGACCCAGTACTTC,NA,TRBV20-1,NA,TRBJ2-5
CASSLAGRRYGYTF,TGTGCCAGCAGTTTGGCCGGACGGAGATATGGCTACACCTTC,few,TRBV28,NA,TRBJ1-2
CASSPEPSTDTQYF,TGTGCCAGCAGCCCCGAGCCTAGCACAGATACGCAGTATTTT,NA,TRBV11-3,NA,TRBJ2-3
CASKPGPARLGEQFF,TGTGCCAGCAAGCCGGGACCAGCACGGCTTGGTGAGCAGTTCTTC,NA,TRBV2,NA,TRBJ2-1